These 24 T cell receptor beta chains were sequenced from one sample in a study of blood T cell repertoires in COVID-19. Generated by immunoSEQ multiplex PCR, the TCRdb table keeps only in-frame clones and is missing some. This sample has 250,000 to 300,000 clones; roughly 80% occur once, and the top ten carry approximately 5%. Input material: PBMCs or T cells enriched from blood (not recorded which). The receptors were gathered from a man aged 40-50 years who had been exposed to COVID-19.

The V call is TRBV9, the J call TRBJ2-1, with 7 bases aligning to TRBD1. Per germline, CDR1 SGDLS and CDR2 YYNGEE. Trimming cost V 2 bases and J 6 bases; bases outside gene matches: 14. The CDR3 runs to 17 residues. The DNA for the CDR3 is TGTGCCAGCAGCGTGCTAGGACAGGTGGTACCGGGCAATGAGCAGTTCTTC. Its protein is CASSVLGQVVPGNEQFF.

The V call is TRBV4-2, the J call TRBJ2-1; TRBD1 matches 7 bases. CDR1 is LGHNA and CDR2 is YNFKEQ in the germline V gene. The junction had 15 bases not matched to a gene; V was cut back by 2 bases and J by 8 bases. The CDR3 has 17 amino acids. CDR3 sequence: CASSQFQTGPTPDEQFF. The DNA of the CDR3 is TGTGCCAGCAGCCAATTTCAGACAGGGCCGACTCCGGATGAGCAGTTCTTC.

The chain uses TRBV7-9 and TRBJ2-5, with a tentative D call TRBD2 (5 bases). The CDR3 consists of 12 residues. V was clipped by 8 bases and J by 1 base, with 8 bases between them. Germline V gene lookup returns CDR1 SEHNR and CDR2 FQNEAQ (reference sequence). The CDR3, as DNA: TGTGCCAGCGGGGAGATCCAAGAGACCCAGTACTTC. Translating it yields CASGEIQETQYF.

The J gene is TRBJ1-1, the V gene TRBV7-6; no reliable D call. The germline CDR1 and CDR2 sequences are SGHVS and FNYEAQ. Trimming took off 5 bases at V and 0 bases at J, with 13 bases between the two ends. The CDR3 contains 15 residues. CDR3 nucleotide sequence: TGTGCCAGCAGCCTCGTAGCGGGGATGAACACTGAAGCTTTCTTT. Translation gives CASSLVAGMNTEAFF.

The count of this clone is one. The CDR3 loop reads CASTSGTGGEKLFF. CDR3 nucleotide sequence: TGTGCCAGCACCTCCGGGACAGGGGGCGAAAAACTGTTTTTT. The V gene is TRBV21-1, the J gene TRBJ1-4; the table calls TRBD1, which could not be checked here. TRBV21-1 constitutes a pseudogene. This CDR3 spans 14 amino acids.

This chain links TRBV14 with TRBJ2-7; possible D gene TRBD2, 5 bases. This CDR3 region has 13 residues. V was trimmed by 1 base and J by 6 bases, leaving 10 bases between them. Germline CDR1 and CDR2: SGHDN and FVKESK. The CDR3 DNA is TGTGCCAGCAGCCAAGGTTCCGGAGGCGAGCAGTACTTC. Encoded protein: CASSQGSGGEQYF.

This chain links TRBV19 with TRBJ1-4; D not resolved. The CDR3 spans 15 residues. Germline CDR1 is LNHDA and CDR2 is SQIVND (reference sequence). Deletions cut 3 bases from V and 6 bases from J, with 14 bases between. CDR3 residues: CASSISLAEDEKLFF. Here the CDR3 DNA reads TGTGCCAGTAGTATTTCCCTTGCAGAAGATGAAAAACTGTTTTTT.

The chain has TRBV14 and TRBJ2-1; D possibly corresponds to TRBD1 (5 bases). CDR3 size: 15 residues. CDR1 and CDR2 (germline): SGHDN, FVKESK. V was cut by 0 bases and J by 7 bases, with 13 bases left in between. CDR3 protein: CASSQDGQGRNEQFF. DNA of the CDR3: TGTGCCAGCAGCCAAGATGGGCAGGGTCGAAATGAGCAGTTCTTC.

This clone was seen only once. The gene calls are TRBV10-3 and TRBJ1-2; no definite D call. Germline V gives CDR1 ENHRY, CDR2 SYGVKD. Deletions cut 4 bases from V and 3 bases from J, with 9 bases between. The CDR3 sequence is 13 residues long. CDR3: CAISGGVHYGYTF. In DNA, the CDR3 is TGTGCCATCAGTGGGGGAGTTCACTATGGCTACACCTTC.

The chain joins TRBV6-5 to TRBJ2-7; TRBD2 aligns across 8 bases. The V gene's germline CDR1 is MNHEY and CDR2 SVGAGI. The V gene end was trimmed by 6 bases and the J gene end by 6 bases; junction bases not matched to a gene: 7. The CDR3 length is 13 residues. The CDR3 nucleotides read TGTGCCAGCAGGAAAACTAGCGGTCTCGAGCAGTACTTC. Protein sequence: CASRKTSGLEQYF.

The count of this clone is one. The J gene is TRBJ2-6, the V gene TRBV27; D is unresolved. Germline CDR1 and CDR2: MNHEY and SMNVEV (reference sequence). The CDR3 is made up of 20 amino acids. V was pared by 6 bases and J by 1 base, with 25 bases between. CDR3 region: CASSLGGRMNPVSGANVLTF. Written as DNA, the CDR3 is TGTGCCAGCAGCCTAGGTGGCAGAATGAACCCCGTATCTGGGGCCAACGTCCTGACTTTC.

This chain uses TRBV7-9 with TRBJ1-4; the D gene is possibly TRBD1 (6 bases). The CDR3 totals 15 residues. The germline V gene encodes CDR1 SEHNR and CDR2 FQNEAQ (reference sequence). V lost 3 bases to trimming and J lost 7 bases, with 15 bases between them. This chain's CDR3 is CASSLIGGAGEKLFF. Here the CDR3 DNA reads TGTGCCAGCAGCTTGATAGGGGGGGCAGGTGAAAAACTGTTTTTT.

The rearrangement links TRBV4-1 to TRBJ2-3, with 11 positions matching TRBD2. The CDR3 totals 14 residues. V lost 7 bases and J lost 5; bases outside the gene matches: 5. The germline CDR1 and CDR2 sequences are MGHRA and YSYEKL. This CDR3 is CASKLAGARDTQYF. Written as DNA, the CDR3 is TGCGCCAGCAAACTAGCGGGGGCCCGAGATACGCAGTATTTT.

The CDR3 is CASSTRDTSTDTQYF. DNA of the CDR3: TGTGCCAGTAGTACCCGGGACACTAGCACAGATACGCAGTATTTT. The J gene is TRBJ2-3, the V gene TRBV19; perhaps TRBD1 as D (6 bases). This CDR3 is 15 amino acids long. CDR1 and CDR2 from the germline V gene are LNHDA and SQIVND (reference sequence). Trimming shortened V by 4 bases and J by 0 bases, and 11 bases separated the two germline ends.

The chain joins TRBV30 to TRBJ1-2, with 8 nucleotides matching TRBD1. The CDR3 contains 16 residues. Germline CDR1 is GTSNPN and CDR2 is SVGIG (reference sequence). Trimming removed 0 bases from V and 1 base from J; junction bases left unmatched: 7. CDR3: CAWSVGQGAINYGYTF. The CDR3 DNA reads as TGTGCCTGGAGTGTCGGACAGGGTGCCATTAACTATGGCTACACCTTC.

The chain couples TRBV5-1 to TRBJ2-1; 10 bases agree with TRBD2. Germline V gene sequence: CDR1 SGHRS, CDR2 YFSETQ. CDR3 length equals 15 residues. V shed 0 bases and J 6 bases; nucleotides not matched to a gene: 3. The CDR3 DNA follows: TGCGCCAGCAGCTTGGAGGCTAGCGGGAGCAATGAGCAGTTCTTC. As protein: CASSLEASGSNEQFF.

This chain connects TRBV2 to TRBJ2-1; D is ambiguous. This CDR3 has 13 residues. V lost 6 bases, J lost 3 bases, and 9 bases lay in between. Germline V gene sequence: CDR1 SNHLY, CDR2 FYNNEI. CDR3 nucleotide sequence: TGTGCCAGCAGCCAAACTGGCTACAATGAGCAGTTCTTC. This gives the protein CASSQTGYNEQFF.

V is TRBV10-3 and J is TRBJ2-7; D gene ambiguous. The V end was cut by 10 bases, the J end by 3 bases, with 10 bases between. The CDR3 is made up of 11 amino acids. Germline-derived CDR1 and CDR2 are ENHRY and SYGVKD. The CDR3 nucleotides read TGTGCCACCCAAGAGTACTACGAGCAGTACTTC. Protein: CATQEYYEQYF.

The chain is built from TRBV19 and TRBJ1-2; TRBD1 matches at 7 bases. The CDR3 spans 12 residues. The V gene end was trimmed by 5 bases and the J gene end by 5 bases; junction bases not matched to a gene: 2. Per germline, CDR1 LNHDA and CDR2 SQIVND (reference sequence). This CDR3 reads CASSETGYGYTF. The DNA of the CDR3 is TGTGCCAGTAGTGAGACAGGGTATGGCTACACCTTC.

This clone was seen a few times. CDR3 nucleotide sequence: TGTGCCAGCAGCGTAGGAATTCAGGAGGACCGTGAAAAACTGTTTTTT. Amino acid sequence: CASSVGIQEDREKLFF. This chain joins TRBV9 and TRBJ1-4; no definite D call. Germline assignment: CDR1 SGDLS and CDR2 YYNGEE. This CDR3 is built from 16 residues. V was shortened by 0 bases and J by 7 bases, with 16 bases between the two germline ends.

Note on this clone: This sample includes further DNA sequences coding for the same CDR3. The chain employs TRBV5-1 and TRBJ1-1; D is unresolved. The V gene's germline CDR1 is SGHRS and CDR2 YFSETQ. The CDR3 is 13 amino acids. With 0 bases removed from V and 1 base from J, the gap between germline ends came to 4 bases. Written as DNA, the CDR3 is TGCGCCAGCAGCTTGGATCGGAACACTGAAGCTTTCTTT. This sequence encodes CASSLDRNTEAFF.

The genes are TRBV15 and TRBJ1-6, with D tentatively TRBD1 (5 bases). Germline values: CDR1 LNHNV, CDR2 YYDKDF (reference sequence). Trimming took 8 bases from V and 8 from J, leaving 16 bases between them. This CDR3 contains 14 residues. The CDR3 region has the DNA TGTGCCACCGGGGGGTTACAGGCTTATTCACCCCTCCACTTT. This gives the protein CATGGLQAYSPLHF.

This chain connects TRBV29-1 to TRBJ2-3; D may be TRBD2 (6 bases). CDR3 length: 14 amino acids. Trimming pared 8 bases from V and 0 bases from J, leaving 15 bases between. CDR1 and CDR2 (germline): SQVTM, ANQGSEA. Written as DNA, the CDR3 is TGCAGCATTGCGTCAGGGACTAGCACAGATACGCAGTATTTT. Its protein is CSIASGTSTDTQYF.

V gene TRBV19 combines with J gene TRBJ1-5; 7 bases align to TRBD1. V lost 8 bases and J lost 4; bases outside the gene matches: 11. The CDR3 length is 15 residues. Germline loops: CDR1 LNHDA, CDR2 SQIVND (reference sequence). CDR3 coding DNA: TGTGCCAGTTCTCTGACAGGGTTTGAAAATCAGCCCCAGCATTTT. Protein product: CASSLTGFENQPQHF.